This T cell receptor beta chain was sequenced in a study of T cell responses to AZD1222 COVID-19 vaccine. Clones were sequenced by immunoSEQ multiplex PCR, and TCRdb holds only the in-frame ones, with some missing. Among approximately 120,000 clones listed, about 90% were seen once. Overall study findings and caveats: It should be noted that donors were predominantly white British and more often female, and clonal diversity was possibly underestimated.

Concerning this clone itself: The antigen remains undetermined.

V was shortened by 2 bases and J by 5 bases, with 9 bases between the two germline ends. The CDR3 has 13 amino acids. This TCR came from an adult in good health. V and J are TRBV12-3 or TRBV12-4 and TRBJ1-1, with a tentative D call TRBD1 (6 bases). Sequencing was performed on peripheral blood, taken on day 0 of MenACWY control vaccination. The CDR3 region is CASSLKGGTEAFF. In DNA, the CDR3 is TGTGCCAGCAGTTTAAAGGGGGGGACTGAAGCTTTCTTT.